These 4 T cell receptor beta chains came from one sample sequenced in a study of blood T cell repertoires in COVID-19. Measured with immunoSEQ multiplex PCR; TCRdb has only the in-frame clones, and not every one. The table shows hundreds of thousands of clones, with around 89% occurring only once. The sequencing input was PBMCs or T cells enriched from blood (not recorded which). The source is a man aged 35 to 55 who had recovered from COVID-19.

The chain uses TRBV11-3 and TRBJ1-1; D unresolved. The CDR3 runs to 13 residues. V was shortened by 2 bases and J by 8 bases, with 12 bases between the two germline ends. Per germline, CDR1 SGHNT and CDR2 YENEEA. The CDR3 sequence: CASSLRRLGEAFF. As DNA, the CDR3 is TGTGCCAGCAGCTTAAGGCGCCTCGGGGAAGCTTTCTTT.

CDR3 bases: TGCGCCAGCAGCTTGGAACTGCCTACTAATGAAAAACTGTTTTTT. It specifies CASSLELPTNEKLFF. The gene calls are TRBV5-1 and TRBJ1-4; no reliable D call. V was pared by 0 bases and J by 2 bases, with 8 bases between. This CDR3 has 15 amino acids. CDR1 is SGHRS, CDR2 YFSETQ, per germline. The full variable domain, rest sourced from reference TRBV5-1 and TRBJ1-4, is KAGVTQTPRYLIKTRGQQVTLSCSPISGHRSVSWYQQTPGQGLQFLFEYFSETQRNKGNFPGRFSGRQFSNSRSEMNVSTLELGDSALYLCASSLELPTNEKLFFGSGTQLSVL.

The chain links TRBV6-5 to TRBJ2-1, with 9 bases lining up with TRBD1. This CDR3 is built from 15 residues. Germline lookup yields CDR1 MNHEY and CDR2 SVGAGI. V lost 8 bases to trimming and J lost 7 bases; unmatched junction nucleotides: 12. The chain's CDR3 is CASLKPGQGRNEQFF. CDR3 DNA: TGTGCCAGCCTTAAACCGGGACAGGGTCGTAATGAGCAGTTCTTC.

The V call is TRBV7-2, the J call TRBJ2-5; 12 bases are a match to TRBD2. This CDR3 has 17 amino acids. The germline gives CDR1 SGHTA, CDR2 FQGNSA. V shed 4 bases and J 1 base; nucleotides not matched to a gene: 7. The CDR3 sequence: CASSSGLAGWVQETQYF. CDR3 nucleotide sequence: TGTGCCAGCAGCTCAGGACTAGCGGGATGGGTCCAAGAGACCCAGTACTTC. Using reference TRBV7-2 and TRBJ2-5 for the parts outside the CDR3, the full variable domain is GAGVSQSPSNKVTEKGKDVELRCDPISGHTALYWYRQSLGQGLEFLIYFQGNSAPDKSGLPSDRFSAERTGGSVSTLTIQRTQQEDSAVYLCASSSGLAGWVQETQYFGPGTRLLVL.